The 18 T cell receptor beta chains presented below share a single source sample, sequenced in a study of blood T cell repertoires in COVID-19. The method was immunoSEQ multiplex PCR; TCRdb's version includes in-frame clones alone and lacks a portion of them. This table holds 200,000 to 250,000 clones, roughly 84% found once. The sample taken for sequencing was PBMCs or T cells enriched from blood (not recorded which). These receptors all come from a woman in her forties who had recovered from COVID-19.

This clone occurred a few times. In nucleotides, the CDR3 is TGTGCCAGCAGCTCACCCGGGCTTCCGGGACAGGGAGAAGCTTTCTTT. Its protein is CASSSPGLPGQGEAFF. The chain combines TRBV7-9 with TRBJ1-1; TRBD1 matches at 9 bases. Looked up from germline, CDR1 is SEHNR and CDR2 is FQNEAQ (reference sequence). The CDR3 is 16 residues long. Trimming took 4 bases from V and 8 from J; bases not matched to a gene: 14.

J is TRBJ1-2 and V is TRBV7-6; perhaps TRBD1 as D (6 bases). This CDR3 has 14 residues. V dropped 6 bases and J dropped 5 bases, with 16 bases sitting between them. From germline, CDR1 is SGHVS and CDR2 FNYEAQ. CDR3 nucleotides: TGTGCCAGCAGGGTTGTCGGGACACCTTATGGCTACACCTTC. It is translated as CASRVVGTPYGYTF.

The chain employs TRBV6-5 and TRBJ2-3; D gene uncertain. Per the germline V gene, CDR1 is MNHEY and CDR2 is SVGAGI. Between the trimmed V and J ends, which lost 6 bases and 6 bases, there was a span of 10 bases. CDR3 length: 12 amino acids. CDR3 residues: CASSYSSDTQYF. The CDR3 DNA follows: TGTGCCAGCAGCTATAGCTCCGATACGCAGTATTTT.

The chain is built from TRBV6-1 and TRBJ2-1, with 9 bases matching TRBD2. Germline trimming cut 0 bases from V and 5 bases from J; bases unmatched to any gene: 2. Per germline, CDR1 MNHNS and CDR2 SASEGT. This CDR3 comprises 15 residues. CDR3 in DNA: TGTGCCAGCAGTGAAGCTAGCGGGGGCAACAATGAGCAGTTCTTC. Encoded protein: CASSEASGGNNEQFF.

CDR3 in DNA: TGTGCCAGCAGTTACTCATCTGATTCACCCCTCCACTTT. Amino acids: CASSYSSDSPLHF. J is TRBJ1-6 and V is TRBV6-5, with D unclear. V dropped 0 bases and J dropped 8 bases, with 5 bases sitting between them. Germline V gene data show CDR1 as MNHEY and CDR2 as SVGAGI. This CDR3 contains 13 residues.

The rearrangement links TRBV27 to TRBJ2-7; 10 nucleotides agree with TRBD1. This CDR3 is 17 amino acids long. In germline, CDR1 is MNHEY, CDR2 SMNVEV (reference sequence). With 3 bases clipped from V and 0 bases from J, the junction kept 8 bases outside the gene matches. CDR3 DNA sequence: TGTGCCAGCAGTTTCAATCCGGACAGGGGGAGCTCCTACGAGCAGTACTTC. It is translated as CASSFNPDRGSSYEQYF.

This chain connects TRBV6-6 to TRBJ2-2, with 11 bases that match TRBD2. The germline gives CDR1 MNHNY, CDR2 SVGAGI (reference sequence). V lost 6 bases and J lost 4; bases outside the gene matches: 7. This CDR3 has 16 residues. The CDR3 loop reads CASRDGTSGFTGELFF. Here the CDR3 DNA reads TGTGCCAGCAGAGATGGGACTAGCGGCTTCACCGGGGAGCTGTTTTTT.

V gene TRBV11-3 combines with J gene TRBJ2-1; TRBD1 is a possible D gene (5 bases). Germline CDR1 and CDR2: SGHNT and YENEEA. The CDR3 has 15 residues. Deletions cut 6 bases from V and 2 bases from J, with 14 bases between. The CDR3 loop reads CASSPRLGAYNEQFF. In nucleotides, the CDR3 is TGTGCCAGCAGTCCTCGGTTAGGGGCCTACAATGAGCAGTTCTTC.

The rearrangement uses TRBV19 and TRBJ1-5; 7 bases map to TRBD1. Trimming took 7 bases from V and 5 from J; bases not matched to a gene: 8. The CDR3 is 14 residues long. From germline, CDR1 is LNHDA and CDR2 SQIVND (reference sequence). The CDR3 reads CASNPDRVDQPQHF. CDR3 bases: TGTGCCAGTAACCCCGACAGGGTGGATCAGCCCCAGCATTTT. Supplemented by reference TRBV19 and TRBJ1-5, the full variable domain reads DGGITQSPKYLFRKEGQNVTLSCEQNLNHDAMYWYRQDPGQGLRLIYYSQIVNDFQKGDIAEGYSVSREKKESFPLTVTSAQKNPTAFYLCASNPDRVDQPQHFGDGTRLSIL.

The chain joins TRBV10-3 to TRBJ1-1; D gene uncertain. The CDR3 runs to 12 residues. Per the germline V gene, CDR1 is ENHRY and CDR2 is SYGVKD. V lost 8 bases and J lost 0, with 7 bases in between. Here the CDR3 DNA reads TGTGCCATCGGCCAGGTGAACACTGAAGCTTTCTTT. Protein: CAIGQVNTEAFF.

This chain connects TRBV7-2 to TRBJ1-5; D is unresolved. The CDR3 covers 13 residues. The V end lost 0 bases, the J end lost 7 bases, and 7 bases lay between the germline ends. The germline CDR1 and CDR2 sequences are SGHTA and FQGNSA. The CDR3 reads CASSLATEQPQHF. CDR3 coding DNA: TGTGCCAGCAGCTTAGCAACGGAGCAGCCCCAGCATTTT.

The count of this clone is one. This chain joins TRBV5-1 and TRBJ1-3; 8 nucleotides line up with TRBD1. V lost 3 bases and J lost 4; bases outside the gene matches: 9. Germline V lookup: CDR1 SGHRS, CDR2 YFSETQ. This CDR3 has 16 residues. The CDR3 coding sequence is TGCGCCAGCAGCTACGACGCAGGGGGCGCGGGAAACACCATATATTTT. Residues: CASSYDAGGAGNTIYF.

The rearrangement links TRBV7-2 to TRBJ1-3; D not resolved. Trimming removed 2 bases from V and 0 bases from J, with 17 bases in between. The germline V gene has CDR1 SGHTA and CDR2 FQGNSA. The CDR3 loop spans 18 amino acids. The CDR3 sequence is CASSLLSVGVGSGNTIYF. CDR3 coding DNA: TGTGCCAGCAGCTTACTCTCTGTCGGGGTCGGCTCTGGAAACACCATATATTTT.

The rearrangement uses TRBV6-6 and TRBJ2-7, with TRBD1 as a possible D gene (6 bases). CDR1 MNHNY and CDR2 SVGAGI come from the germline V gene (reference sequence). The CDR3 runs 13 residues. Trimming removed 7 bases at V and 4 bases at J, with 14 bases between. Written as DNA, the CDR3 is TGTGCCAGCAATGTCGGGACAAAGTACGAGCAGTACTTC. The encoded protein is CASNVGTKYEQYF.

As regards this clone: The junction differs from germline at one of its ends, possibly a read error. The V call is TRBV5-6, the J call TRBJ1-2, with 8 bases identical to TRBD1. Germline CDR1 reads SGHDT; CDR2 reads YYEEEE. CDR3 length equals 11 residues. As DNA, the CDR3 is TGTGCCAGCAGCCGGGGACAGGTTTCCTCCTTC. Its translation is CASSRGQVSSF.

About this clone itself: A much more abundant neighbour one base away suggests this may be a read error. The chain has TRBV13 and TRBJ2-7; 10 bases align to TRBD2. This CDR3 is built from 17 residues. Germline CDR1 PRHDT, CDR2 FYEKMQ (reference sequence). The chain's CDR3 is CTSSWTSGSTYSYEQYF. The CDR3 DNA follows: TGTACCAGCAGCTGGACTAGCGGTTCTACCTACTCCTACGAGCAGTACTTC.

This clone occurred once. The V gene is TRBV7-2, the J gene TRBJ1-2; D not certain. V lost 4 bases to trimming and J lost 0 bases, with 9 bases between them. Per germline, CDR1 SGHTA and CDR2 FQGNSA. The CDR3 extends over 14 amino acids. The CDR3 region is CASSSGGSNYGYTF. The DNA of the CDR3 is TGTGCCAGCAGCTCCGGAGGGTCTAACTATGGCTACACCTTC.

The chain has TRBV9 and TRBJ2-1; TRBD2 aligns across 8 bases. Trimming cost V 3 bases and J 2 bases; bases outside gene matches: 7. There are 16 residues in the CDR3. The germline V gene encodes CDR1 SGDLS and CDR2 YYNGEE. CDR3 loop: CASSAAGEVTYNEQFF. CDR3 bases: TGTGCCAGCAGCGCAGCGGGAGAGGTTACCTACAATGAGCAGTTCTTC.